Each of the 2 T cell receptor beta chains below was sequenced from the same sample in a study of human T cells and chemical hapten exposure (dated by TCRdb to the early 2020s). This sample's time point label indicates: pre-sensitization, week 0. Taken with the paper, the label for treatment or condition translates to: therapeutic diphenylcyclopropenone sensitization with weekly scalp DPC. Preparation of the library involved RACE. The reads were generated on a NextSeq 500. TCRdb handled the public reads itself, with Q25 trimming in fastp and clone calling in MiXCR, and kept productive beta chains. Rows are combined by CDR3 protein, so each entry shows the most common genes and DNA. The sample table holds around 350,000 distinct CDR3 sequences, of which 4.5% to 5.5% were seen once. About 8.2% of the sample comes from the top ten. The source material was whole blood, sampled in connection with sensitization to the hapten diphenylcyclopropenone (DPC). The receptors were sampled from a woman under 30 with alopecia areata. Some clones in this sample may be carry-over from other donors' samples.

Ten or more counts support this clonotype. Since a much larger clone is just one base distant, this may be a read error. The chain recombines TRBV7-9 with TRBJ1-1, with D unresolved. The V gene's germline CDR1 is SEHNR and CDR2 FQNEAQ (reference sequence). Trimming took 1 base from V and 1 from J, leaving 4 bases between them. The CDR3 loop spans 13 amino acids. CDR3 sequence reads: CASSLEQNTEAFF. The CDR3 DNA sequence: TGTGCCAGCAGCTTAGAACAGAACACTGAAGCTTTCTTT.

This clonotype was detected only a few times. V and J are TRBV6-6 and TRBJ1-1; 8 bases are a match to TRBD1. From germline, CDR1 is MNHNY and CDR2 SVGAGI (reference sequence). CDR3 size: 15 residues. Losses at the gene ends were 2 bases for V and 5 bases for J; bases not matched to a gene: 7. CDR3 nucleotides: TGTGCCAGCAGTTACGATGGACAGGGTCGGACTGAAGCTTTCTTT. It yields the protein CASSYDGQGRTEAFF.